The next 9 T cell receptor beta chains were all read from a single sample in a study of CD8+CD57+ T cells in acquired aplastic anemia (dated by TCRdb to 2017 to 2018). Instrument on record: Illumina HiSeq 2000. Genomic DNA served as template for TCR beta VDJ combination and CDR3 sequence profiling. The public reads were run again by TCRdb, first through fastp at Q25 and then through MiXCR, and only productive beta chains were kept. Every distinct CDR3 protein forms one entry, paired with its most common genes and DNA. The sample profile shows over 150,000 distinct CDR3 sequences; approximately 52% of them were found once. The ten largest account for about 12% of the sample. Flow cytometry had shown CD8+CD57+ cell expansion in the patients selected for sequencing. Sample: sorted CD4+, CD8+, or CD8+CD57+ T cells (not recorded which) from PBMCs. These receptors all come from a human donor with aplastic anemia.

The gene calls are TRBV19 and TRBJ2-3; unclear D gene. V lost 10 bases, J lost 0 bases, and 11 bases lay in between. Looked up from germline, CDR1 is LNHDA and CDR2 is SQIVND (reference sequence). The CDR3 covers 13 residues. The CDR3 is CATRAASTDTQYF. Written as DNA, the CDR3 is TGTGCCACCCGCGCGGCTAGCACAGATACGCAGTATTTT.

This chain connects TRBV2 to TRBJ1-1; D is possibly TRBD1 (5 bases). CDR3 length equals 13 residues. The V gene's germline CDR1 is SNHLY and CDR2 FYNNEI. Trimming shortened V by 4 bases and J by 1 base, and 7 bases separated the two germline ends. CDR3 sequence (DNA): TGTGCCAGCAGTGGGGACTGGAACACTGAAGCTTTCTTT. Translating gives CASSGDWNTEAFF.

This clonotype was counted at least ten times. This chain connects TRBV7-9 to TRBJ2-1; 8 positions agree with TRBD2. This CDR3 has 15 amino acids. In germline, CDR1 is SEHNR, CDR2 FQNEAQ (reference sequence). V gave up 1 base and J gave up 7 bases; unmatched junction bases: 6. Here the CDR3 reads CASSLGTSWKNEQFF. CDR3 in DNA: TGTGCCAGCAGCTTAGGGACTAGCTGGAAGAATGAGCAGTTCTTC.

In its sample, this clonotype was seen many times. In DNA, the CDR3 is TGCGCCAGCAGCCAAGATACTAGCGGCTACGAGCAGTACTTC. Its translation is CASSQDTSGYEQYF. The V gene is TRBV4-1, the J gene TRBJ2-7; TRBD2 aligns across 8 bases. The CDR3 is made up of 14 amino acids. The V gene end was trimmed by 0 bases and the J gene end by 3 bases; junction bases not matched to a gene: 1. Germline CDR1 and CDR2: MGHRA and YSYEKL.

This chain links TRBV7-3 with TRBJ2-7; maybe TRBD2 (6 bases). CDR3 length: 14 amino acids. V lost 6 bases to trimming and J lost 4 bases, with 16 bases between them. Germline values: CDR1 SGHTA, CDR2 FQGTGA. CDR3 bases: TGTGCCAGCAGGAAAAAGACTAGTTTGTACGAGCAGTACTTC. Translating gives CASRKKTSLYEQYF.

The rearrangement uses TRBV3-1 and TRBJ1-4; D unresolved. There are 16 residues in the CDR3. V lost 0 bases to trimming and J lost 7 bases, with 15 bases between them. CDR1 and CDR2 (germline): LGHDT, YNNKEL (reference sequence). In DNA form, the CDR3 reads TGTGCCAGCAGCCAAGATCAGCTGCTGAGAAGTGAAAAACTGTTTTTT. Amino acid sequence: CASSQDQLLRSEKLFF.

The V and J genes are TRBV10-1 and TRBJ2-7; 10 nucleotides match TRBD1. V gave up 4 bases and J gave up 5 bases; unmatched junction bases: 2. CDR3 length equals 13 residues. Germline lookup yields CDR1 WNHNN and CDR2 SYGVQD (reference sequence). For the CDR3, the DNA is TGCGCCAGCAGTGGGGACAGGGGCCACGAGCAGTACTTC. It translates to CASSGDRGHEQYF.

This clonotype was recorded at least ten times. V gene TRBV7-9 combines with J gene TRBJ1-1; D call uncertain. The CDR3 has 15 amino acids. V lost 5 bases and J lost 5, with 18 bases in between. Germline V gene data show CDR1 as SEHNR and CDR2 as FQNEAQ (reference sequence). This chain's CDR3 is CASSVLPSAGTEAFF. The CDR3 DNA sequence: TGTGCCAGCAGCGTCCTACCCTCTGCGGGGACTGAAGCTTTCTTT.

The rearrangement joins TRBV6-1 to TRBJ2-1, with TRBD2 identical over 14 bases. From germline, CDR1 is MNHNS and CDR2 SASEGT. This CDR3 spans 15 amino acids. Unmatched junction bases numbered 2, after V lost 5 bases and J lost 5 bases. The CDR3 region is CASSRTSGGNNEQFF. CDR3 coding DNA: TGTGCCAGCAGTCGGACTAGCGGGGGGAACAATGAGCAGTTCTTC.